These 25 T cell receptor beta chains were all obtained from the same sample, sequenced in a study of blood T cell repertoires in COVID-19. The repertoire was sequenced with immunoSEQ multiplex PCR; TCRdb's copy has only in-frame clones and lacks some. The table lists around 430,000 clones, approximately 90% of them singletons, with around 12% in the top ten. Sequencing input: peripheral blood. The receptor source for this set is a woman aged 50 to 60 with COVID-19, enrolled during active disease.

The CDR3 sequence is CASSQDYSGANVLTF. DNA of the CDR3: TGTGCCAGCAGCCAAGATTACTCTGGGGCCAACGTCCTGACTTTC. The chain uses TRBV3-1 (or the pseudogene TRBV3-2) and TRBJ2-6, with D hard to call. Germline V gene sequence: CDR1 LGHDT, CDR2 YNNKEL (reference sequence). The ends were cut back, 0 bases at V and 0 bases at J, with 3 bases in the middle. The CDR3 has 15 residues.

This clone was seen just once. The chain uses TRBV30 and TRBJ1-5, with no clear D. Trimming left V 2 bases short and J 4 bases short, with 9 bases between. CDR1 is GTSNPN, CDR2 SVGIG, per germline (reference sequence). CDR3 length: 13 amino acids. CDR3 sequence reads: CAWSLAGNQPQHF. The CDR3 DNA sequence: TGTGCCTGGAGTCTGGCAGGTAATCAGCCCCAGCATTTT.

V and J are TRBV5-1 and TRBJ1-1; no clear D. The CDR3 extends over 13 amino acids. Germline CDR1 is SGHRS and CDR2 is YFSETQ. V lost 5 bases and J 3 bases, leaving 11 bases between the germline ends. CDR3 protein: CASRSRPDTEAFF. CDR3 bases: TGCGCCAGCAGGTCCAGGCCGGACACTGAAGCTTTCTTT. The variable domain in full, completed from reference TRBV5-1 and TRBJ1-1, reads KAGVTQTPRYLIKTRGQQVTLSCSPISGHRSVSWYQQTPGQGLQFLFEYFSETQRNKGNFPGRFSGRQFSNSRSEMNVSTLELGDSALYLCASRSRPDTEAFFGQGTRLTVV.

This clone occurred once. This chain uses TRBV5-5 with TRBJ2-4, with a possible D match to TRBD2 (6 bases). The V end lost 4 bases, the J end lost 6 bases, and 17 bases lay between the germline ends. This CDR3 contains 15 residues. Germline CDR1 reads SGHKS; CDR2 reads YYEKEE (reference sequence). The CDR3 loop is CASSPDRLVPNIQYF. CDR3 DNA sequence: TGTGCCAGCAGCCCTGATCGACTAGTCCCAAACATTCAGTACTTC.

This chain joins TRBV7-8 and TRBJ1-1; 12 bases line up with TRBD1. Germline values: CDR1 SGHVS, CDR2 FQNEAQ. The CDR3 runs to 14 residues. The V segment lost 4 bases and the J segment 6 bases; nucleotides outside the gene matches: 3. CDR3 coding DNA: TGTGCCAGCAGCTCCGGGACAGGGGGCCCTGAAGCTTTCTTT. Its translation: CASSSGTGGPEAFF.

The chain links TRBV5-6 to TRBJ2-3; 9 bases line up with TRBD1. Germline CDR1 reads SGHDT; CDR2 reads YYEEEE. The CDR3 has 18 residues. Trimming cost V 1 base and J 4 bases; bases outside gene matches: 13. CDR3 loop: CASSLKAGDRDVPDTQYF. The CDR3 region has the DNA TGTGCCAGCAGCTTGAAAGCCGGGGACAGGGACGTCCCAGATACGCAGTATTTT.

The V and J genes are TRBV19 and TRBJ1-1; a possible D gene is TRBD1 (6 bases). Germline V lookup: CDR1 LNHDA, CDR2 SQIVND (reference sequence). V was cut by 10 bases and J by 0 bases, with 15 bases left in between. This CDR3 has 14 residues. CDR3: CATAGGLVNTEAFF. The CDR3 DNA reads as TGTGCCACGGCGGGGGGGCTTGTGAACACTGAAGCTTTCTTT.

With respect to this clone: Other nucleotide sequences in the sample specify the same CDR3. This chain uses TRBV9 with TRBJ2-1; D ambiguous. Trimming shortened V by 2 bases and J by 7 bases, and 4 bases separated the two germline ends. Germline V gives CDR1 SGDLS, CDR2 YYNGEE. This CDR3 region has 11 residues. CDR3 residues: CASSVSNEQFF. The CDR3 region has the DNA TGTGCCAGCAGCGTTTCAAATGAGCAGTTCTTC.

The chain carries TRBV6-5 and TRBJ1-2; D uncertain. CDR1 MNHEY and CDR2 SVGAGI come from the germline V gene. The V end was cut by 7 bases, the J end by 8 bases, with 14 bases between. This CDR3 spans 12 amino acids. The CDR3 bases are TGTGCCAGCACCGAGTTGCGGGGAGGCTACACCTTC. Translation gives CASTELRGGYTF.

V is TRBV6-5 and J is TRBJ2-1, with 11 bases lining up with TRBD2. Germline CDR1 and CDR2: MNHEY and SVGAGI. The CDR3 loop spans 15 amino acids. V shed 4 bases and J 4 bases; nucleotides not matched to a gene: 3. CDR3 region: CASSSASGGYNEQFF. The CDR3 nucleotides are TGTGCCAGCAGTTCGGCTAGCGGGGGGTACAATGAGCAGTTCTTC.

This chain uses TRBV2 with TRBJ1-2; no firm D call. The CDR3 length is 11 residues. Germline V gene data show CDR1 as SNHLY and CDR2 as FYNNEI. V dropped 7 bases and J dropped 3 bases, with 6 bases sitting between them. DNA of the CDR3: TGTGCCAGCAACGAGGACTATGGCTACACCTTC. Amino acid sequence: CASNEDYGYTF.

The V gene is TRBV19, the J gene TRBJ2-1, with no clear D. Looked up from germline, CDR1 is LNHDA and CDR2 is SQIVND (reference sequence). The V and J ends lost 2 bases and 2 bases respectively, with 10 bases between them. This CDR3 comprises 15 residues. The CDR3: CASSISAETYNEQFF. In nucleotides, the CDR3 is TGTGCCAGTAGTATATCTGCGGAGACCTACAATGAGCAGTTCTTC.

The rearrangement joins TRBV9 to TRBJ1-4; 8 bases line up with TRBD1. V dropped 4 bases and J dropped 6; count of bases not matched to a gene: 8. Germline V lookup: CDR1 SGDLS, CDR2 YYNGEE. The CDR3 extends over 15 amino acids. The CDR3 sequence is CASSMRGQAHEKLFF. The DNA of the CDR3 is TGTGCCAGCAGCATGCGGGGACAGGCCCATGAAAAACTGTTTTTT.

The chain employs TRBV10-3 and TRBJ2-3; D gene ambiguous. With 9 bases removed from V and 1 base from J, the gap between germline ends came to 5 bases. The germline CDR1 and CDR2 sequences are ENHRY and SYGVKD. The CDR3 has 11 residues. The CDR3 loop reads CAIARTDTQYF. DNA of the CDR3: TGTGCCATAGCTCGCACAGATACGCAGTATTTT.

This clone has only a few counts. The V and J genes are TRBV6-5 and TRBJ1-1; TRBD1 matches 8 bases. CDR1 is MNHEY and CDR2 is SVGAGI in the germline V gene. This CDR3 comprises 14 residues. V shed 5 bases and J 6 bases; nucleotides not matched to a gene: 8. In nucleotides, the CDR3 is TGTGCCAGCAGTCTCTCAGGGGGCTGGGCTGAAGCTTTCTTT. This encodes CASSLSGGWAEAFF.

V usage is TRBV5-1 and J usage is TRBJ2-1; TRBD1 matches at 8 bases. The CDR3 sequence is 15 residues long. The V and J ends lost 4 bases and 6 bases, in that order; junction bases with no gene match: 9. Germline CDR1 and CDR2: SGHRS and YFSETQ. For the CDR3, the DNA is TGCGCCAGCAGCCGATCGGGACAGGAGACCAATGAGCAGTTCTTC. Amino acids: CASSRSGQETNEQFF.

The J gene is TRBJ1-2, the V gene TRBV6-5; 7 bases are a match to TRBD1. Germline CDR1 and CDR2: MNHEY and SVGAGI. The CDR3 covers 14 residues. V lost 6 bases to trimming and J lost 7 bases; unmatched junction nucleotides: 11. DNA for the CDR3: TGTGCCAGCAGCAAAGGGGGCCCGTTGTCTGGCTACACCTTC. Its translation: CASSKGGPLSGYTF.

J is TRBJ1-1 and V is TRBV19; no reliable D call. The germline V gene has CDR1 LNHDA and CDR2 SQIVND (reference sequence). The V end lost 4 bases, the J end lost 1 base, and 13 bases lay between the germline ends. This CDR3 region has 15 residues. CDR3 in DNA: TGTGCCAGTAGTAAATTGAGAGGAGGGAACACTGAAGCTTTCTTT. Amino acid sequence: CASSKLRGGNTEAFF.

The chain recombines TRBV7-3 with TRBJ1-1; 7 nucleotides match TRBD1. Germline trimming cut 5 bases from V and 1 base from J; bases unmatched to any gene: 4. The germline V gene has CDR1 SGHTA and CDR2 FQGTGA. This CDR3 region has 14 residues. DNA for the CDR3: TGTGCCAGCAGCGTCCGACAGGGGAACACTGAAGCTTTCTTT. This translates into CASSVRQGNTEAFF.

The gene calls are TRBV4-1 and TRBJ1-6; weak D call: TRBD1 (6 bases). The CDR3 loop spans 15 amino acids. With 4 bases removed from V and 6 bases from J, the gap between germline ends came to 13 bases. The germline CDR1 and CDR2 sequences are MGHRA and YSYEKL. In nucleotides, the CDR3 is TGCGCCAGCAGCCCGAGGACAGTTAGTAATTCACCCCTCCACTTT. Translation: CASSPRTVSNSPLHF.

The CDR3 reads CALSPGGAGANVLTF. Written as DNA, the CDR3 is TGTGCCTTATCCCCCGGGGGAGCTGGGGCCAACGTCCTGACTTTC. The chain carries TRBV30 and TRBJ2-6; possibly TRBD2 for D (6 bases). Between the trimmed V and J ends, which lost 7 bases and 2 bases, there was a span of 15 bases. There are 15 residues in the CDR3. Germline V lookup: CDR1 GTSNPN, CDR2 SVGIG (reference sequence). The variable domain in full, with the rest retrieved from reference TRBV30 and TRBJ2-6, is SQTIHQWPATLVQPVGSPLSLECTVEGTSNPNLYWYRQAAGRGLQLLFYSVGIGQISSEVPQNLSASRPQDRQFILSSKKLLLSDSGFYLCALSPGGAGANVLTFGAGSRLTVL.

This rearrangement joins TRBV5-3 to TRBJ2-1; a possible D gene is TRBD1 (5 bases). TRBV5-3 falls under the ORF class, with uncertain function. There are 12 residues in the CDR3. Trimming cost V 4 bases and J 9 bases, with 11 bases left between them. The CDR3 DNA sequence: TGTGCCAGAAGCCGTGGGGCCGGTGAGCAGTTCTTC. Amino acid sequence: CARSRGAGEQFF.

The DNA for the CDR3 is TGTGCCAGCAGCGGCTCAGGGGGTACTCAAGCTTTCTTT. It specifies CASSGSGGTQAFF. V and J are TRBV9 and TRBJ1-1; 7 positions agree with TRBD1. Trimming removed 3 bases from V and 9 bases from J; junction bases left unmatched: 8. The CDR3 runs to 13 residues. CDR1 and CDR2 from the germline V gene are SGDLS and YYNGEE.

The rearrangement joins TRBV18 to TRBJ1-2; D is uncertain. Per the germline V gene, CDR1 is KGHSH and CDR2 is LQKENI. V lost 3 bases and J lost 8, with 16 bases in between. The CDR3 sequence is 14 residues long. Written as DNA, the CDR3 is TGTGCCAGCTCACCGAAACTAGACACGCCAGGCTACACCTTC. Its protein product is CASSPKLDTPGYTF.

This clone has just one count. The J gene is TRBJ2-7, the V gene TRBV7-2; 7 bases fit TRBD1. The V and J ends lost 3 bases and 1 base, in that order; junction bases with no gene match: 3. The CDR3 has 14 amino acids. Germline V gene sequence: CDR1 SGHTA, CDR2 FQGNSA. The CDR3 DNA follows: TGTGCCAGCAGCTTTTCGGGACAGTCCTACGAGCAGTACTTC. Its translation is CASSFSGQSYEQYF.